This entry features one T cell receptor (beta chain) sequence. The sample originates from a study of CD8 T cells in Susac syndrome. Study overall: At the time of blood draw, patients with Susac syndrome were therapy-naive, receiving corticosteroids, or receiving intravenous immunoglobulin alone.

RNA amounts of roughly 0.45 to 1 ug underwent reverse transcription with random hexamers. In TCRdb, the immunoSEQ multiplex PCR reads were re-called with MiXCR into one record per CDR3 protein. Here the sample spans approximately 25,000 distinct CDR3 sequences, 90% to 95% being singletons. V was shortened by 3 bases and J by 7 bases, with 3 bases between the two germline ends. CDR3 size: 11 residues. Per germline, CDR1 MDHEN and CDR2 SYDVKM. The source is a human donor with Susac syndrome. The J gene is TRBJ2-2, the V gene TRBV28, with D unresolved. Sequenced: CD8+ T cells from PBMCs. As DNA, the CDR3 is TGTGCCAGCAGTTTTATCGGGGAGCTGTTTTTT. This sequence encodes CASSFIGELFF.